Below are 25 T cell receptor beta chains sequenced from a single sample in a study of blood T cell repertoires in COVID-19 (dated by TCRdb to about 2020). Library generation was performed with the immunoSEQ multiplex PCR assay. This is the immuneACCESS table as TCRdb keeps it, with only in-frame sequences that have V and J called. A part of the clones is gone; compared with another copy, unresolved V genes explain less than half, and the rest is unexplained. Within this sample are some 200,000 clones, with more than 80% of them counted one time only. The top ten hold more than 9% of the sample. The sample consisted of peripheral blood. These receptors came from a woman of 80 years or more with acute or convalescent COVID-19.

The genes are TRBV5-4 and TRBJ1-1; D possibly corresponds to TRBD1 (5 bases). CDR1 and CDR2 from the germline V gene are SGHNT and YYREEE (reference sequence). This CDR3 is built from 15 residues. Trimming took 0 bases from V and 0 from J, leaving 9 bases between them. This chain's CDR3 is CASSLVGVVNTEAFF. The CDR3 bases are TGTGCCAGCAGCTTGGTAGGGGTGGTGAACACTGAAGCTTTCTTT.

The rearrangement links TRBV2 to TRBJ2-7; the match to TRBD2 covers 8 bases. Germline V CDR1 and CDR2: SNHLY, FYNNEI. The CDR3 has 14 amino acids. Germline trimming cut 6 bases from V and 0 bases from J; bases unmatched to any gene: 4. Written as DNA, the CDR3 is TGTGCCAGCAGGGGACTAGTCGGCTCCTACGAGCAGTACTTC. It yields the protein CASRGLVGSYEQYF.

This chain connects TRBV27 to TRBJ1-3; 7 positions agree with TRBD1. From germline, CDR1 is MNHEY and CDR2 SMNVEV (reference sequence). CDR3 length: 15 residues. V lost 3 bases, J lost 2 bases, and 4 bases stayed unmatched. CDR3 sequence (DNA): TGTGCCAGCAGTTTGACAGGGACGGCTGGAAACACCATATATTTT. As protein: CASSLTGTAGNTIYF.

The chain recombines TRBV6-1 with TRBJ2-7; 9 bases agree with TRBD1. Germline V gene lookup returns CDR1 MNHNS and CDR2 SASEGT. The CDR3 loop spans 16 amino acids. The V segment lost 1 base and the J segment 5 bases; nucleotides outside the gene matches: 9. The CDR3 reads CASSEDPGTGSNEQYF. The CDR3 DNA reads TGTGCCAGCAGTGAAGATCCCGGGACAGGGTCCAACGAGCAGTACTTC.

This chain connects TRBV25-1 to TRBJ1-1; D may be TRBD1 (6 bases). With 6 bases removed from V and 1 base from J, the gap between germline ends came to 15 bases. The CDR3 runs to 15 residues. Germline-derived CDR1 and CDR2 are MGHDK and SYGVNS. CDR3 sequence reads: CASRADQGRNTEAFF. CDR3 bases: TGTGCCAGCAGGGCGGATCAGGGGAGGAACACTGAAGCTTTCTTT.

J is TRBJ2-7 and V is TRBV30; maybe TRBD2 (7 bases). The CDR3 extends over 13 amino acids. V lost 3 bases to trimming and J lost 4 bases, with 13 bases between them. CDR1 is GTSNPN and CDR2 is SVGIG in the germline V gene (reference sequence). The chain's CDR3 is CAWSGGPPYEQYF. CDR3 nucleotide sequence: TGTGCCTGGAGCGGGGGGCCCCCTTACGAGCAGTACTTC.

The CDR3 protein is CASSGRSNTEAFF. For the CDR3, the DNA is TGTGCCAGCTCGGGGCGCTCGAACACTGAAGCTTTCTTT. The chain combines TRBV18 with TRBJ1-1; possibly TRBD1 for D (5 bases). The CDR3 runs 13 residues. Trimming pared 6 bases from V and 1 base from J, leaving 9 bases between. In germline, CDR1 is KGHSH, CDR2 LQKENI.

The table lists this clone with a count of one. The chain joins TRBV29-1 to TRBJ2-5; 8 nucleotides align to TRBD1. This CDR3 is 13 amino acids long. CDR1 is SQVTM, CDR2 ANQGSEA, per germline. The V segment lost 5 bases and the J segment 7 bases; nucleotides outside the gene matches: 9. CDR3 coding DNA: TGCAGCGTTCCCTCAGGGGGCCGTGGGACCCAGTACTTC. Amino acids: CSVPSGGRGTQYF.

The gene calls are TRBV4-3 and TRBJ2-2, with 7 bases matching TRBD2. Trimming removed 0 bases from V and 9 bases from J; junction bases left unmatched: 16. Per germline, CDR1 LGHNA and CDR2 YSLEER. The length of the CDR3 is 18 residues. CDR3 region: CASSQDIGGEGVPRELFF. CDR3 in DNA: TGCGCCAGCAGCCAAGATATCGGCGGGGAGGGAGTCCCCCGGGAGCTGTTTTTT.

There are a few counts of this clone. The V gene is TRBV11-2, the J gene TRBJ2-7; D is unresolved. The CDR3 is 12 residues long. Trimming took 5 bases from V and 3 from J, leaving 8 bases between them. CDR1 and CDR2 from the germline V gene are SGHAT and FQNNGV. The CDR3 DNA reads TGTGCCAGCAGCCTGGGCCGCTACGAGCAGTACTTC. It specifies CASSLGRYEQYF.

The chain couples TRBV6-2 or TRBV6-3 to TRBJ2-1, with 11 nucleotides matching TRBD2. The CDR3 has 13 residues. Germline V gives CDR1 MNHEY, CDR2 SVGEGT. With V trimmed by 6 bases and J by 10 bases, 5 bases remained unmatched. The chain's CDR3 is CASSPRLAGEQFF. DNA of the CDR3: TGTGCCAGCAGCCCCCGACTAGCGGGGGAGCAGTTCTTC.

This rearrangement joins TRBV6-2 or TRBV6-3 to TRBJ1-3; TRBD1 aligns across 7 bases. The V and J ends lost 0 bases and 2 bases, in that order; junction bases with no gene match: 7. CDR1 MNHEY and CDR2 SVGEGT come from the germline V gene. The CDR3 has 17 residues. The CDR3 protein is CASSYSMGQLAGNTIYF. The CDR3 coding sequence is TGTGCCAGCAGTTACTCGATGGGACAGCTAGCTGGAAACACCATATATTTT.

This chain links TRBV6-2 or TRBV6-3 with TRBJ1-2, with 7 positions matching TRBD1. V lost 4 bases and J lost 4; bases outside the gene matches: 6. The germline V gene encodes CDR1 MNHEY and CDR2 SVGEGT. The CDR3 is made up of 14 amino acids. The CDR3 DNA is TGTGCCAGCAGTTCACAGGGGAGTAGCTATGGCTACACCTTC. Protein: CASSSQGSSYGYTF.

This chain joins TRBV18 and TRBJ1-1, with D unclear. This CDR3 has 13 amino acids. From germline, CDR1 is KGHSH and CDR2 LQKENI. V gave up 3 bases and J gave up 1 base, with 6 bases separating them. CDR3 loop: CASSPYGNTEAFF. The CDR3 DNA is TGTGCCAGCTCACCTTACGGGAACACTGAAGCTTTCTTT.

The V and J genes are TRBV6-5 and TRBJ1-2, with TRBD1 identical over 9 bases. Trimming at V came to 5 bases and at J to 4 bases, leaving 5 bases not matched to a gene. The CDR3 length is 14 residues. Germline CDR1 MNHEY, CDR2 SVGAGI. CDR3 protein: CASSPGTGTYGYTF. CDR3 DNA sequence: TGTGCCAGCAGTCCCGGGACAGGGACCTATGGCTACACCTTC.

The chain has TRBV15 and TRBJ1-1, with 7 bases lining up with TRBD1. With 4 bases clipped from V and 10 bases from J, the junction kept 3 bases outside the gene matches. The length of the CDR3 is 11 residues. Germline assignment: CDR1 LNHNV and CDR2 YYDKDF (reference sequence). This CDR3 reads CATSTQGVAFF. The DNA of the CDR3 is TGTGCCACCAGCACGCAGGGGGTAGCTTTCTTT.

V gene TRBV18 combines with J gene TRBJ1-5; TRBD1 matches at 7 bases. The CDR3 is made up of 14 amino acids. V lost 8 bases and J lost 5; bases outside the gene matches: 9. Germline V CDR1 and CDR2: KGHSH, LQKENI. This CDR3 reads CASAKTGEDQPQHF. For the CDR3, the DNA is TGTGCCAGCGCGAAAACAGGGGAGGATCAGCCCCAGCATTTT.

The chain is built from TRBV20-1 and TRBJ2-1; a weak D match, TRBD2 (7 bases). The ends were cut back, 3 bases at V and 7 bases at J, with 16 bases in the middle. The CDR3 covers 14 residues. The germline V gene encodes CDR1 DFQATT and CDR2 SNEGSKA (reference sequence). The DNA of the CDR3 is TGCAGTGCTAGTCGGGGGGCGGCGGGAAATGAGCAGTTCTTC. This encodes CSASRGAAGNEQFF.

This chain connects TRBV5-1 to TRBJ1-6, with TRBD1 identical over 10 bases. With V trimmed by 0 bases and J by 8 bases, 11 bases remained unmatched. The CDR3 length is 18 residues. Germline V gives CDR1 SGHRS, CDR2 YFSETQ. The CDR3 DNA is TGCGCCAGCAGCTTGGGCGAAGGTGCTGGGACAGGGGATTCACCCCTCCACTTT. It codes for CASSLGEGAGTGDSPLHF.

The CDR3 DNA is TGTGCCACCAGCAGAGGAGGGGGCGGCTACTACGAGCAGTACTTC. It translates to CATSRGGGGYYEQYF. This chain uses TRBV15 with TRBJ2-7, with 7 bases matching TRBD1. In germline, CDR1 is LNHNV, CDR2 YYDKDF (reference sequence). V was clipped by 1 base and J by 3 bases; unmatched bases: 6. CDR3 length: 15 amino acids.

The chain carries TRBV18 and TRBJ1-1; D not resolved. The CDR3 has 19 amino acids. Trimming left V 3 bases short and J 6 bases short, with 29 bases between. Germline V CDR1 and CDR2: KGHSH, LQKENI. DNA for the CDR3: TGTGCCAGCTCACCTTGGAGTGTCGGCGCGTCTGTTTCAATCCCTGAAGCTTTCTTT. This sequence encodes CASSPWSVGASVSIPEAFF.

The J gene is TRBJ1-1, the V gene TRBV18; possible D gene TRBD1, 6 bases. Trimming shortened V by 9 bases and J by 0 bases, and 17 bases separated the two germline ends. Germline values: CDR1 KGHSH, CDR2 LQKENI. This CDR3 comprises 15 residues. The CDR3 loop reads CASYPGDPMNTEAFF. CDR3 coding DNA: TGTGCCAGTTATCCAGGGGATCCTATGAACACTGAAGCTTTCTTT.

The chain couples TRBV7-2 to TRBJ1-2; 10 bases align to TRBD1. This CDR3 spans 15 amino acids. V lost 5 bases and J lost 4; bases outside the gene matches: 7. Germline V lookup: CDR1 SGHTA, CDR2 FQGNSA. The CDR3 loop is CASSPGTGAGYGYTF. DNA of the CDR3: TGTGCCAGCAGCCCTGGGACAGGGGCGGGCTATGGCTACACCTTC.

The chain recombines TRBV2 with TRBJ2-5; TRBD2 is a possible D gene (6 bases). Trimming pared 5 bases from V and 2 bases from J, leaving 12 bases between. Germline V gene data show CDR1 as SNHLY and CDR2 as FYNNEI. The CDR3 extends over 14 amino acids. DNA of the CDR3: TGTGCCAGCAGTTCCTCTGGGACTCAAGAGACCCAGTACTTC. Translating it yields CASSSSGTQETQYF. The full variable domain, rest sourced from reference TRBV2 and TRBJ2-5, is EPEVTQTPSHQVTQMGQEVILRCVPISNHLYFYWYRQILGQKVEFLVSFYNNEISEKSEIFDDQFSVERPDGSNFTLKIRSTKLEDSAMYFCASSSSGTQETQYFGPGTRLLVL.

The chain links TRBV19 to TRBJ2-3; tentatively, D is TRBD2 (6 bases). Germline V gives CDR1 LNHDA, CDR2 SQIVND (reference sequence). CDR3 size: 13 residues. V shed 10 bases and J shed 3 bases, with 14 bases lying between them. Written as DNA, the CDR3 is TGTGCCACCTTAGGACGGGGGACAGATACGCAGTATTTT. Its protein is CATLGRGTDTQYF.